One and the same sample provided the 28 T cell receptor beta chains below, sequenced in a study of blood T cells in healthy people across ages. Primers used in a second PCR of roughly 6 to 11 cycles were a sample-barcoded 5' primer and a J-beta primer mix. From the 5' RACE reads, TCRdb called clonotypes with MiXCR, one entry per CDR3 protein. The data hold roughly 1,300,000 distinct CDR3 sequences, with around 55% observed a single time. The sequenced material came from blood. The receptor set was obtained from a man aged 18-30 years in good health.

This clonotype was detected a few times. The CDR3: CASSTDRGLIEKLFF. The CDR3 DNA reads as TGTGCCAGCAGCACCGACAGGGGGCTAATTGAAAAACTGTTTTTT. The V call is TRBV12-3 or TRBV12-4, the J call TRBJ1-4; 10 nucleotides match TRBD1. With 6 bases clipped from V and 7 bases from J, the junction kept 8 bases outside the gene matches. This CDR3 region has 15 residues.

This chain's CDR3 is CASSLSDYTF. CDR3 sequence (DNA): TGTGCCAGCAGCTTGAGCGACTACACCTTC. The chain couples TRBV7-9 to TRBJ1-2; D is undetermined. Germline lookup yields CDR1 SEHNR and CDR2 FQNEAQ (reference sequence). The V end was cut by 3 bases, the J end by 10 bases, with 6 bases between. This CDR3 region has 10 residues. The whole variable domain, remainder taken from reference TRBV7-9 and TRBJ1-2, is DTGVSQNPRHKITKRGQNVTFRCDPISEHNRLYWYRQTLGQGPEFLTYFQNEAQLEKSRLLSDRFSAERPKGSFSTLEIQRTEQGDSAMYLCASSLSDYTFGSGTRLTVV.

The V gene is TRBV6-1, the J gene TRBJ2-5; 10 nucleotides match TRBD1. The CDR3 has 15 residues. Trimming removed 4 bases from V and 0 bases from J; junction bases left unmatched: 2. CDR1 and CDR2 (germline): MNHNS, SASEGT. CDR3 protein: CASSGTGGYQETQYF. The CDR3 nucleotides are TGTGCCAGCAGTGGGACAGGGGGTTACCAAGAGACCCAGTACTTC.

The chain has TRBV6-1 and TRBJ2-7, with 8 bases that match TRBD2. The CDR3 contains 14 residues. The V gene end was trimmed by 8 bases and the J gene end by 5 bases; junction bases not matched to a gene: 11. Germline V gene lookup returns CDR1 MNHNS and CDR2 SASEGT. The CDR3 nucleotides read TGTGCCAGCCTCACAGGGACTAGGAAAAACGAGCAGTACTTC. Its protein is CASLTGTRKNEQYF.

The chain combines TRBV4-1 with TRBJ1-2; 9 bases are a match to TRBD1. After removal of 1 base from V and 8 bases from J, the junction contained 11 bases not matched to a gene. From germline, CDR1 is MGHRA and CDR2 YSYEKL. CDR3 length equals 16 residues. CDR3 residues: CASSQVHPGTGKGYTF. In nucleotides, the CDR3 is TGCGCCAGCAGCCAAGTCCATCCGGGGACAGGGAAGGGCTACACCTTC.

This sequence joins TRBV10-1 and TRBJ2-1, with D uncertain. This CDR3 comprises 14 residues. CDR1 and CDR2 (germline): WNHNN, SYGVQD (reference sequence). V was cut by 0 bases and J by 7 bases, with 10 bases left in between. The CDR3 DNA sequence: TGCGCCAGCAGTGAGTCAGAAGGGCAGAATGAGCAGTTCTTC. This codes for CASSESEGQNEQFF.

The chain carries TRBV10-3 and TRBJ2-2, with TRBD2 matching 7 bases. The germline gives CDR1 ENHRY, CDR2 SYGVKD. V was clipped by 4 bases and J by 5 bases; unmatched bases: 7. The CDR3 has 15 amino acids. The CDR3 DNA reads as TGTGCCATCAGTGCGGAGGCGGGAGATACCGGGGAGCTGTTTTTT. The encoded protein is CAISAEAGDTGELFF.

This clonotype has just a few counts. V and J are TRBV6-2 or TRBV6-3 and TRBJ2-4, with 9 bases aligning to TRBD1. The V gene's germline CDR1 is MNHEY and CDR2 SVGEGT. The CDR3 is made up of 13 amino acids. With V trimmed by 10 bases and J by 13 bases, 14 bases remained unmatched. The CDR3 sequence: CATLIQGAGEQYF. The CDR3 region has the DNA TGTGCCACCCTGATACAGGGGGCTGGTGAGCAGTACTTC.

The genes are TRBV4-1 and TRBJ1-3; a weak D match, TRBD1 (6 bases). The germline CDR1 and CDR2 sequences are MGHRA and YSYEKL. The V and J ends lost 4 bases and 0 bases respectively, with 19 bases between them. The CDR3 runs to 18 residues. CDR3 in DNA: TGCGCCAGCAGCCGACTTGGTTCAGGGGCCGGCTCTGGAAACACCATATATTTT. It is translated as CASSRLGSGAGSGNTIYF.

This clonotype was seen more than once but under ten times. The chain combines TRBV20-1 with TRBJ1-1; D perhaps matches TRBD1 (5 bases). Trimming took 1 base from V and 1 from J, leaving 16 bases between them. The CDR3 is 16 amino acids. Germline V CDR1 and CDR2: DFQATT, SNEGSKA (reference sequence). CDR3 sequence: CSARGLGGTANTEAFF. The DNA of the CDR3 is TGCAGTGCTAGAGGCCTCGGGGGGACCGCGAACACTGAAGCTTTCTTT.

The chain is built from TRBV12-3 or TRBV12-4 and TRBJ2-1; D is uncertain. V was shortened by 2 bases and J by 10 bases, with 9 bases between the two germline ends. This CDR3 comprises 12 residues. CDR3 coding DNA: TGTGCCAGCAGTTTACTAGTAGAAGAGCAGTTCTTC. Protein product: CASSLLVEEQFF.

The J gene is TRBJ2-7, the V gene TRBV7-9; D not resolved. Germline V gene lookup returns CDR1 SEHNR and CDR2 FQNEAQ (reference sequence). Trimming stripped 6 bases from V and 5 bases from J, with 14 bases between. The CDR3 loop spans 13 amino acids. DNA of the CDR3: TGTGCCAGCAGTGATACGGGTACGGACGAGCAGTACTTC. Residues: CASSDTGTDEQYF.

The rearrangement uses TRBV29-1 and TRBJ2-3; tentative D call: TRBD1 (6 bases). This CDR3 has 15 amino acids. Germline V gene lookup returns CDR1 SQVTM and CDR2 ANQGSEA. With 6 bases removed from V and 4 bases from J, the gap between germline ends came to 20 bases. As DNA, the CDR3 is TGCAGCGTGGGGGAACAGGGAGTTGGGGCAGATACGCAGTATTTT. This translates into CSVGEQGVGADTQYF.

This chain connects TRBV7-2 to TRBJ2-7; TRBD2 matches at 15 bases. Losses at the gene ends were 5 bases for V and 7 bases for J; bases not matched to a gene: 15. The CDR3 has 18 residues. The V gene's germline CDR1 is SGHTA and CDR2 FQGNSA. CDR3 bases: TGTGCCAGCAGCAGGACTAGCGGGAGGGCTTTCGTTTACAATGAGCAGTACTTC. It codes for CASSRTSGRAFVYNEQYF.

This clonotype appeared once. The chain is built from TRBV7-9 and TRBJ1-2; no firm D call. The CDR3 totals 15 residues. Between the trimmed V and J ends, which lost 3 bases and 4 bases, there was a span of 15 bases. CDR1 is SEHNR and CDR2 is FQNEAQ in the germline V gene (reference sequence). CDR3 loop: CASSFRRTVCYGYTF. Here the CDR3 DNA reads TGTGCCAGCAGCTTCCGGAGGACGGTATGCTATGGCTACACCTTC.

The chain employs TRBV28 and TRBJ2-2; D gene unclear. Germline CDR1 and CDR2: MDHEN and SYDVKM. The CDR3 sequence is 14 residues long. The germline V and J ends were trimmed by 3 bases and 3 bases, with 8 bases remaining between them. The CDR3 is CASSFRLYTGELFF. As DNA, the CDR3 is TGTGCCAGCAGTTTCCGCCTCTACACCGGGGAGCTGTTTTTT.

The J gene is TRBJ2-5, the V gene TRBV12-3 or TRBV12-4, with TRBD1 matching 7 bases. Trimming removed 6 bases from V and 3 bases from J; junction bases left unmatched: 7. The CDR3 has 14 residues. The CDR3 bases are TGTGCCAGCAGGAGGACAGGTGGGGAAGAGACCCAGTACTTC. It codes for CASRRTGGEETQYF.

The chain is built from TRBV6-5 and TRBJ2-1; D remains unclear. V was clipped by 4 bases and J by 4 bases, with 20 bases between them. This CDR3 contains 17 residues. Germline lookup yields CDR1 MNHEY and CDR2 SVGAGI. CDR3 in DNA: TGTGCCAGCAGTTCCGGGTCATGGCAGGCCGTATACAATGAGCAGTTCTTC. This translates into CASSSGSWQAVYNEQFF.

This chain joins TRBV10-3 and TRBJ1-6, with no clear D. V shed 3 bases and J shed 7 bases, with 10 bases lying between them. There are 14 residues in the CDR3. CDR1 is ENHRY and CDR2 is SYGVKD in the germline V gene. CDR3 sequence: CAISEQTKNSPLHF. CDR3 bases: TGTGCCATCAGTGAACAGACGAAAAATTCACCCCTCCACTTT.

The chain is built from TRBV11-2 and TRBJ2-4, with D tentatively TRBD1 (6 bases). Trimming removed 1 base from V and 6 bases from J, with 10 bases in between. The length of the CDR3 is 14 residues. From germline, CDR1 is SGHAT and CDR2 FQNNGV. The CDR3 sequence: CASSLGGTRNIQYF. The CDR3 DNA follows: TGTGCCAGCAGCTTAGGTGGGACACGAAACATTCAGTACTTC.

The rearrangement uses TRBV7-8 and TRBJ1-1; D is unclear. This CDR3 comprises 13 residues. Germline V lookup: CDR1 SGHVS, CDR2 FQNEAQ. V lost 5 bases and J 4 bases, leaving 11 bases between the germline ends. The CDR3 bases are TGTGCCAGCAGCCCTTGGACGGGCACTGAAGCTTTCTTT. Its protein product is CASSPWTGTEAFF. The full variable domain, rest sourced from reference TRBV7-8 and TRBJ1-1, is GAGVSQSPRYKVAKRGQDVALRCDPISGHVSLFWYQQALGQGPEFLTYFQNEAQLDKSGLPSDRFFAERPEGSVSTLKIQRTQQEDSAVYLCASSPWTGTEAFFGQGTRLTVV.

The chain recombines TRBV7-2 with TRBJ2-7; D uncertain. The V end lost 5 bases, the J end lost 4 bases, and 9 bases lay between the germline ends. The germline CDR1 and CDR2 sequences are SGHTA and FQGNSA. This CDR3 spans 12 amino acids. In nucleotides, the CDR3 is TGTGCCAGCAGCAAATTCTCGTACGAGCAGTACTTC. This gives the protein CASSKFSYEQYF.

The sample holds a few counts of this clonotype. The V call is TRBV5-1, the J call TRBJ2-5; no clear D. Trimming took off 0 bases at V and 1 base at J, with 16 bases between the two ends. There are 17 residues in the CDR3. Germline V gene sequence: CDR1 SGHRS, CDR2 YFSETQ. The CDR3 spells CASSLVWVARTQETQYF. The CDR3 region has the DNA TGCGCCAGCAGCTTGGTGTGGGTGGCTAGAACCCAAGAGACCCAGTACTTC.

This rearrangement joins TRBV2 to TRBJ2-2; D is perhaps TRBD1 or TRBD2 (5 bases each). Germline V gene data show CDR1 as SNHLY and CDR2 as FYNNEI. V lost 2 bases and J lost 0, with 10 bases in between. This CDR3 region has 16 residues. The CDR3 protein is CASSEPGTANTGELFF. Here the CDR3 DNA reads TGTGCCAGCAGTGAACCAGGGACGGCGAACACCGGGGAGCTGTTTTTT.

The chain uses TRBV6-5 and TRBJ2-7; 9 nucleotides agree with TRBD2. The CDR3 is 18 amino acids. Looked up from germline, CDR1 is MNHEY and CDR2 is SVGAGI. Trimming cost V 2 bases and J 0 bases; bases outside gene matches: 11. The CDR3 is CASSYNGLAITPSYEQYF. The CDR3 DNA reads as TGTGCCAGCAGTTACAACGGACTAGCGATTACCCCCTCCTACGAGCAGTACTTC.

This clonotype was picked up a small number of times. This rearrangement joins TRBV29-1 to TRBJ2-3, with D unclear. The CDR3 is 15 amino acids. Germline CDR1 and CDR2: SQVTM and ANQGSEA. Trimming removed 3 bases from V and 11 bases from J, with 24 bases in between. DNA of the CDR3: TGCAGCGTTGACCCCGAGGTACAGTCACCTCAAGGGCAGTATTTT. It codes for CSVDPEVQSPQGQYF.

This clonotype was picked up a small number of times. The V and J genes are TRBV4-1 and TRBJ1-1; D is undetermined. The V end lost 2 bases, the J end lost 7 bases, and 14 bases lay between the germline ends. The CDR3 spans 14 residues. Germline V gives CDR1 MGHRA, CDR2 YSYEKL. CDR3 sequence: CASSQPLKEGEAFF. Here the CDR3 DNA reads TGCGCCAGCAGCCAACCCTTGAAAGAGGGTGAAGCTTTCTTT.

The chain has TRBV5-1 and TRBJ2-7; 7 bases are shared with TRBD2. The tail of the sequence fits TRBJ2-1 better, so the J call may be wrong. Germline V gives CDR1 SGHRS, CDR2 YFSETQ. The CDR3 runs 14 residues. In DNA form, the CDR3 reads TGCGCCAGCAGCTTTTGGACTAGTGGAGATGAGCAGTTCTTC. It specifies CASSFWTSGDEQFF.